A single sample is the source of the 24 T cell receptor beta chains below, sequenced in a study of cytomegalovirus exposure and HLA in healthy donors. The method was immunoSEQ multiplex PCR; TCRdb's version includes in-frame clones alone and lacks a portion of them. In the table there are 200,000 to 300,000 clones, 90% of which are singletons. Sequenced input: PBMCs. The receptors originated from a woman younger than 45 in good health and CMV-seronegative.

V usage is TRBV10-3 and J usage is TRBJ2-1; 15 bases match TRBD2. This CDR3 is built from 17 residues. From germline, CDR1 is ENHRY and CDR2 SYGVKD. V was clipped by 6 bases and J by 6 bases; unmatched bases: 9. The CDR3 DNA reads TGTGCCATCAGGACCACCCCGGGACTAGCGGGAGGCAATGAGCAGTTCTTC. Amino acid sequence: CAIRTTPGLAGGNEQFF.

This chain uses TRBV7-2 with TRBJ2-5; TRBD1 aligns across 7 bases. Trimming took 2 bases from V and 4 from J; bases not matched to a gene: 10. The length of the CDR3 is 16 residues. Per germline, CDR1 SGHTA and CDR2 FQGNSA. CDR3 coding DNA: TGTGCCAGCAGCTTACTAATCACAGGGGTGTCAGAGACCCAGTACTTC. This codes for CASSLLITGVSETQYF.

The genes are TRBV29-1 and TRBJ2-2; D call uncertain. The V end lost 4 bases, the J end lost 5 bases, and 8 bases lay between the germline ends. CDR1 and CDR2 from the germline V gene are SQVTM and ANQGSEA. The CDR3 loop spans 12 amino acids. Written as DNA, the CDR3 is TGCAGCGTTGGGTTAGGTACCGGGGAGCTGTTTTTT. It encodes CSVGLGTGELFF.

The chain is built from TRBV4-1 and TRBJ2-7; the match to TRBD1 covers 11 bases. V was clipped by 4 bases and J by 6 bases; unmatched bases: 8. The germline CDR1 and CDR2 sequences are MGHRA and YSYEKL. The CDR3 runs to 15 residues. The CDR3 nucleotides are TGCGCCAGCAGCCGGTCGGGACAGGGGGTAGGCGAGCAGTACTTC. It translates to CASSRSGQGVGEQYF.

This clone was seen just once. V and J are TRBV6-6 and TRBJ1-2; D unclear. V was cut by 6 bases and J by 7 bases, with 12 bases left in between. CDR1 is MNHNY and CDR2 is SVGAGI in the germline V gene (reference sequence). This CDR3 has 12 amino acids. In DNA, the CDR3 is TGTGCCAGCAGCCCCAGGACCGGTGGCTACACCTTC. It translates to CASSPRTGGYTF.

The chain uses TRBV7-9 and TRBJ2-7; D perhaps matches TRBD2 (6 bases). This CDR3 is 17 amino acids long. The V and J ends lost 1 base and 2 bases respectively, with 18 bases between them. Germline CDR1 and CDR2: SEHNR and FQNEAQ (reference sequence). This chain's CDR3 is CASSLGDSGRRTYEQYF. CDR3 DNA sequence: TGTGCCAGCAGCTTAGGGGACTCCGGACGGAGGACCTACGAGCAGTACTTC. Full variable domain (remainder filled in from reference TRBV7-9 and TRBJ2-7): DTGVSQNPRHKITKRGQNVTFRCDPISEHNRLYWYRQTLGQGPEFLTYFQNEAQLEKSRLLSDRFSAERPKGSFSTLEIQRTEQGDSAMYLCASSLGDSGRRTYEQYFGPGTRLTVT.

The V call is TRBV7-8, the J call TRBJ1-2; no clear D. V gave up 3 bases and J gave up 6 bases, with 8 bases separating them. The CDR3 spans 12 residues. CDR1 is SGHVS, CDR2 FQNEAQ, per germline. This CDR3 reads CASSFINHGYTF. The CDR3 bases are TGTGCCAGCAGCTTTATCAACCATGGCTACACCTTC.

The genes are TRBV4-3 and TRBJ2-7; no clear D gene. The length of the CDR3 is 15 residues. Germline V gene sequence: CDR1 LGHNA, CDR2 YSLEER. Trimming left V 0 bases short and J 2 bases short, with 11 bases between. The CDR3 DNA reads TGCGCCAGCAGCCAAGATTTTGGTAACGCCTACGAGCAGTACTTC. It translates to CASSQDFGNAYEQYF.

This clone was detected only a few times. Other nucleotide sequences from this sample produce the same CDR3. The J gene is TRBJ2-6, the V gene TRBV5-1, with TRBD1 as a possible D gene (6 bases). The CDR3 length is 16 residues. CDR1 and CDR2 (germline): SGHRS, YFSETQ. Deletions cut 4 bases from V and 2 bases from J, with 13 bases between. The CDR3 reads CASSLTTGTGANVLTF. In DNA form, the CDR3 reads TGCGCCAGCAGCCTGACCACAGGGACTGGGGCCAACGTCCTGACTTTC.

The V call is TRBV6-5, the J call TRBJ2-2; 7 bases are shared with TRBD2. CDR3 length equals 13 residues. CDR1 is MNHEY and CDR2 is SVGAGI in the germline V gene. V gave up 3 bases and J gave up 6 bases; unmatched junction bases: 1. The CDR3, as DNA: TGTGCCAGCAGTTATGGGAGGGCCGGGGAGCTGTTTTTT. Translated, it gives CASSYGRAGELFF.

This clone was recorded only once. J is TRBJ1-3 and V is TRBV6-1, with D tentatively TRBD1 (6 bases). Per germline, CDR1 MNHNS and CDR2 SASEGT. V lost 2 bases and J lost 4, with 12 bases in between. The CDR3 is made up of 15 amino acids. The CDR3 bases are TGTGCCAGCAGTGAAATGACAGGTCGAGGAAACACCATATATTTT. Translation gives CASSEMTGRGNTIYF.

The chain uses TRBV7-3 and TRBJ2-7; perhaps D is TRBD1 or TRBD2 (5 bases each). This CDR3 has 14 amino acids. Germline V gives CDR1 SGHTA, CDR2 FQGTGA. V was clipped by 6 bases and J by 6 bases, with 18 bases between them. CDR3 sequence: CASSRGGPPFEQYF. The CDR3 region has the DNA TGTGCCAGCAGTCGGGGCGGACCTCCCTTCGAGCAGTACTTC.

To note about this clone: Additional DNA sequences in this sample encode the identical CDR3. The V gene is TRBV25-1, the J gene TRBJ2-5; D is perhaps TRBD2 (6 bases). Trimming took 4 bases from V and 4 from J, leaving 10 bases between them. The CDR3 covers 13 residues. Germline assignment: CDR1 MGHDK and CDR2 SYGVNS. CDR3 coding DNA: TGTGCCAGCAGTGTCGGGGGTGGAGAGACCCAGTACTTC. Encoded protein: CASSVGGGETQYF.

J is TRBJ2-4 and V is TRBV7-9; 7 nucleotides align to TRBD1. CDR3 length: 16 amino acids. The V segment lost 0 bases and the J segment 3 bases; nucleotides outside the gene matches: 5. In germline, CDR1 is SEHNR, CDR2 FQNEAQ (reference sequence). CDR3 DNA: TGTGCCAGCAGCTTAGCCGCAACAGGGGTCAAAAACATTCAGTACTTC. It encodes CASSLAATGVKNIQYF.

The chain joins TRBV28 to TRBJ2-7; D possibly corresponds to TRBD1 (6 bases). Germline lookup yields CDR1 MDHEN and CDR2 SYDVKM. The CDR3 is 15 amino acids. V lost 4 bases and J 3 bases, leaving 16 bases between the germline ends. This CDR3 is CASSSPWTAVYEQYF. The CDR3 coding sequence is TGTGCCAGCAGTTCCCCTTGGACAGCGGTCTACGAGCAGTACTTC. The complete variable domain, with remaining parts taken from reference TRBV28 and TRBJ2-7, reads DVKVTQSSRYLVKRTGEKVFLECVQDMDHENMFWYRQDPGLGLRLIYFSYDVKMKEKGDIPEGYSVSREKKERFSLILESASTNQTSMYLCASSSPWTAVYEQYFGPGTRLTVT.

V and J are TRBV7-9 and TRBJ2-2; TRBD2 aligns across 9 bases. The CDR3 length is 17 residues. Germline CDR1 SEHNR, CDR2 FQNEAQ (reference sequence). V was pared by 0 bases and J by 0 bases, with 2 bases of the junction left unmatched. The DNA for the CDR3 is TGTGCCAGCAGCTTAGCGGTAGCGGGGGCGAACACCGGGGAGCTGTTTTTT. Its translation: CASSLAVAGANTGELFF.

V is TRBV25-1 and J is TRBJ2-1; D is uncertain. V lost 4 bases and J 3 bases, leaving 10 bases between the germline ends. Germline values: CDR1 MGHDK, CDR2 SYGVNS. CDR3 length equals 14 residues. CDR3 DNA sequence: TGTGCCAGCAGTGGGTGGGTGTTCTACAATGAGCAGTTCTTC. It translates to CASSGWVFYNEQFF.

This chain uses TRBV19 with TRBJ1-4; possible D gene TRBD1, 5 bases. Trimming removed 6 bases at V and 5 bases at J, with 16 bases between. The CDR3 is made up of 15 amino acids. Germline lookup yields CDR1 LNHDA and CDR2 SQIVND (reference sequence). This chain's CDR3 is CASSPGTSDNEKLFF. The CDR3 DNA reads TGTGCCAGTAGCCCCGGGACCTCGGACAATGAAAAACTGTTTTTT.

V gene TRBV19 combines with J gene TRBJ2-7; 7 bases fit TRBD1. Germline CDR1 reads LNHDA; CDR2 reads SQIVND (reference sequence). This CDR3 has 16 residues. J lost 0 bases, V lost 5 bases, and 10 bases had no gene match. CDR3 sequence: CASSARQGRGSYEQYF. The CDR3 bases are TGTGCCAGTAGTGCACGACAGGGCCGGGGCTCCTACGAGCAGTACTTC. Filled out from reference TRBV19 and TRBJ2-7, the complete variable domain reads DGGITQSPKYLFRKEGQNVTLSCEQNLNHDAMYWYRQDPGQGLRLIYYSQIVNDFQKGDIAEGYSVSREKKESFPLTVTSAQKNPTAFYLCASSARQGRGSYEQYFGPGTRLTVT.

The genes are TRBV28 and TRBJ2-7, with TRBD2 as a possible D gene (5 bases). CDR3 length: 16 residues. V shed 3 bases and J shed 3 bases, with 18 bases lying between them. Germline V gene sequence: CDR1 MDHEN, CDR2 SYDVKM. The CDR3 region has the DNA TGTGCCAGCAGTTTTACGCGGGCGGACCTCCACTACGAGCAGTACTTC. Its protein is CASSFTRADLHYEQYF.

This chain uses TRBV28 with TRBJ2-4; 11 bases fit TRBD2. The germline CDR1 and CDR2 sequences are MDHEN and SYDVKM. There are 19 residues in the CDR3. J lost 0 bases, V lost 6 bases, and 13 bases had no gene match. The CDR3 DNA follows: TGTGCCAGCAGCCGCCCTCCGGGACTAGCGGTCTTAGCCAAAAACATTCAGTACTTC. Encoded protein: CASSRPPGLAVLAKNIQYF.

The rearrangement joins TRBV27 to TRBJ1-5, with D unclear. This CDR3 has 14 amino acids. Trimming cost V 3 bases and J 2 bases, with 8 bases left between them. In germline, CDR1 is MNHEY, CDR2 SMNVEV (reference sequence). The CDR3 here is CASSFGMGNQPQHF. In nucleotides, the CDR3 is TGTGCCAGCAGTTTCGGGATGGGCAATCAGCCCCAGCATTTT.

The chain joins TRBV15 to TRBJ2-3; TRBD1 matches 9 bases. Germline V gene data show CDR1 as LNHNV and CDR2 as YYDKDF (reference sequence). Losses at the gene ends were 5 bases for V and 9 bases for J; bases not matched to a gene: 9. The CDR3 length is 14 residues. The CDR3 DNA reads TGTGCCACCAGCGAAAAAGGGACAGGGACCACGCAGTATTTT. Translated, it gives CATSEKGTGTTQYF.

The rearrangement links TRBV2 to TRBJ2-7; D may be TRBD1 (6 bases). Trimming removed 1 base at V and 3 bases at J, with 13 bases between. The germline V gene encodes CDR1 SNHLY and CDR2 FYNNEI. The CDR3 totals 15 residues. The CDR3 sequence: CASSEGGQGLYEQYF. The CDR3 DNA is TGTGCCAGCAGTGAAGGGGGGCAGGGCCTCTACGAGCAGTACTTC.